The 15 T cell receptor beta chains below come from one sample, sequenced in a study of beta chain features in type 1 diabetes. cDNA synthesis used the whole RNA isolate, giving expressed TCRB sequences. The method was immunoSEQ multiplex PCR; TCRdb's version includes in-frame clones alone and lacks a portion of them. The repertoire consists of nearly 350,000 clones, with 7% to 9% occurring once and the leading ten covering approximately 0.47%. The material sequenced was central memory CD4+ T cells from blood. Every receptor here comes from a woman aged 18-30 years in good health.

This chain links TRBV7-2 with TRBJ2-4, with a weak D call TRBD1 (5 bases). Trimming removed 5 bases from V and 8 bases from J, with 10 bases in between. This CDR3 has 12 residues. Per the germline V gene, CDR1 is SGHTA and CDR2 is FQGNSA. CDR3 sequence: CASSPGWDIQYF. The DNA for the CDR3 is TGTGCCAGCAGCCCAGGGTGGGACATTCAGTACTTC.

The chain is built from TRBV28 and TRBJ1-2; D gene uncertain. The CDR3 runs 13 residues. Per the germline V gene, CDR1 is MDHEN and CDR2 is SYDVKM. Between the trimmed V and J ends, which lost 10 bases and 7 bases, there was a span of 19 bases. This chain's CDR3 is CATLATGMGGYTF. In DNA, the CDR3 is TGTGCCACCCTTGCCACGGGGATGGGTGGCTACACCTTC.

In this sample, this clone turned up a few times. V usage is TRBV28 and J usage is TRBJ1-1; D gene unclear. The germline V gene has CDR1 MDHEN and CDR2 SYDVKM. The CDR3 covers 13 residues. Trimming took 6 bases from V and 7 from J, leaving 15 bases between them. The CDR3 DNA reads TGTGCCAGCAGACTCTTCCTGGACGGTGAAGCTTTCTTT. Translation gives CASRLFLDGEAFF.

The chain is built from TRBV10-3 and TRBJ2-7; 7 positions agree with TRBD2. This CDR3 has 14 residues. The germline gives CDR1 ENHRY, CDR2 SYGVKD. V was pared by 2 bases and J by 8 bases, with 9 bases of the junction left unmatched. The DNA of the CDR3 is TGTGCCATCAGTGAGGGGGAGACTAGCAGGCAGCAGTACTTC. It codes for CAISEGETSRQQYF.

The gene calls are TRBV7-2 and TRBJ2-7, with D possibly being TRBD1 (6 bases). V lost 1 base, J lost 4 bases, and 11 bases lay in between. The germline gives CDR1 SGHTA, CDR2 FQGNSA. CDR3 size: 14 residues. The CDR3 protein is CASSLGTVRYEQYF. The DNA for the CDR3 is TGTGCCAGCAGCTTAGGGACAGTTCGGTACGAGCAGTACTTC.

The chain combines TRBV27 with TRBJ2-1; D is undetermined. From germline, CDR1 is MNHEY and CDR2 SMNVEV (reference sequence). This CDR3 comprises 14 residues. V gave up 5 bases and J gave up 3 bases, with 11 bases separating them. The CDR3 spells CASSLLHGYNEQFF. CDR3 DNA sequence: TGTGCCAGCAGTCTCCTCCATGGCTACAATGAGCAGTTCTTC.

CDR3 amino acids: CASSDSSLTEGRGQAPQHF. In nucleotides, the CDR3 is TGTGCCAGCAGTGACTCGAGTCTCACAGAGGGCCGCGGCCAAGCGCCCCAGCATTTT. The gene calls are TRBV6-4 and TRBJ1-5, with unresolved D. CDR3 length: 19 residues. Germline lookup yields CDR1 MRHNA and CDR2 SNTAGT. Trimming took 0 bases from V and 9 from J, leaving 27 bases between them.

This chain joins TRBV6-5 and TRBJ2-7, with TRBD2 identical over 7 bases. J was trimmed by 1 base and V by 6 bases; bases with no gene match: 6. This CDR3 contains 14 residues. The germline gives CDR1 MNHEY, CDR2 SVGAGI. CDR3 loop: CASSQAGLSYEQYF. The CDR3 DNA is TGTGCCAGCAGCCAAGCGGGATTGTCCTACGAGCAGTACTTC.

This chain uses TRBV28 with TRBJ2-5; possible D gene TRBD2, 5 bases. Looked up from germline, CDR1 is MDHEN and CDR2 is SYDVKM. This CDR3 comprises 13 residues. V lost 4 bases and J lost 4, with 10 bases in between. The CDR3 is CASSYGVLETQYF. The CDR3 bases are TGTGCCAGCAGTTACGGGGTTTTAGAGACCCAGTACTTC.

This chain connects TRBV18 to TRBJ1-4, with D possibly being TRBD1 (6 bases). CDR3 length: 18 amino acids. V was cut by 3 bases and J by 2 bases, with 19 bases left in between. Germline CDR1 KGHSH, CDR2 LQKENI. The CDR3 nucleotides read TGTGCCAGCTCACCTCGACGAACAGGGAGAGTGACTAATGAAAAACTGTTTTTT. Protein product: CASSPRRTGRVTNEKLFF.

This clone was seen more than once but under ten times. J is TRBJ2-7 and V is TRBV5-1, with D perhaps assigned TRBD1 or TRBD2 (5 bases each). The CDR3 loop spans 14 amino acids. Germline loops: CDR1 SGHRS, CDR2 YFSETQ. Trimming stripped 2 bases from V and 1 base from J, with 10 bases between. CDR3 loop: CASSLNEGSYEQYF. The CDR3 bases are TGCGCCAGCAGCTTAAACGAGGGGTCCTACGAGCAGTACTTC.

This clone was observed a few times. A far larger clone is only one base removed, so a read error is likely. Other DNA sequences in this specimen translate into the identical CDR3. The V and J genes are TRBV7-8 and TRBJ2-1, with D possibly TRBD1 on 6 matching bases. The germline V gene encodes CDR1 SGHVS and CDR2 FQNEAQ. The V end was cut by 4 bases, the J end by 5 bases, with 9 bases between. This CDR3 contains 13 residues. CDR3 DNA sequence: TGTGCCAGCAGCTCCGGACAGCACAATGAGCAGTTCTTC. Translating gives CASSSGQHNEQFF.

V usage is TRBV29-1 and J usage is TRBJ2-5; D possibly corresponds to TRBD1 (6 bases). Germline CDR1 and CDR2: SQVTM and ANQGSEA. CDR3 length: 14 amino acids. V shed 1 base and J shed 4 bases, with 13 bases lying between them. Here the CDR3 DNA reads TGCAGCGTTGAAGGGGACACCGATGGAGAGACCCAGTACTTC. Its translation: CSVEGDTDGETQYF.

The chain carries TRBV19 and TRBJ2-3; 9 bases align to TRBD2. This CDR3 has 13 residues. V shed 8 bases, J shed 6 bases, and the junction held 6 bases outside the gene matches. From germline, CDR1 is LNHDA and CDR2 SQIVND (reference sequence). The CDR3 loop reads CASRLAAGDTQYF. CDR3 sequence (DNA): TGTGCCAGTCGACTAGCGGCCGGGGATACGCAGTATTTT.

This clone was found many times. The CDR3 DNA follows: TGTGCCAGCAGTTTGGGAAGATCGTATGGAAACACCATATATTTT. Protein product: CASSLGRSYGNTIYF. The rearrangement links TRBV28 to TRBJ1-3; D unclear. CDR1 is MDHEN, CDR2 SYDVKM, per germline. The CDR3 loop spans 15 amino acids. Trimming pared 3 bases from V and 3 bases from J, leaving 12 bases between.